Sequencing of this TCR beta chain was carried out in a study of blood T cell repertoires in COVID-19 (dated by TCRdb to 2020 to 2022). With regard to the full study: Collaborator samples came from the United States, Italy and Spain and covered acute and convalescent phases of COVID-19. The prospective study material was composed of cDNA or gDNA derived from T cells, B-cell-depleted T cells, or PBMCs. Deeply sampled blood TCRbeta repertoires from subjects exposed to, actively infected with, or recovered from COVID-19 were included in the dataset. The repertoires were released in a freely available public database meant as a resource for research on the immune response to SARS-CoV-2. Samples came from the ongoing ImmuneRACE study (first 160 participants) plus 1,254 subjects from 6 global collaborators. Sample metadata almost always included a de-identified subject ID, COVID-19 status, age in years and sex. HLA class I and class II types, where available, came from metadata supplied by the sample provider rather than from assay-based typing. The investigation overall reported the following: How much clinical and demographic metadata was included differed by source and by participant, and the metadata was provided uncurated.

The immunoSEQ Assay, a bias-controlled multiplex PCR, was used to amplify TCRbeta CDR3 regions from genomic DNA. Per the authors' processing: The number of nucleated cells in each sample was estimated by amplification of reference gene primers within the assay. Sequence reads were collapsed and filtered to measure the absolute abundance of every unique TCRbeta CDR3 rearrangement. For each sample, productive Simpson clonality was calculated as the square root of Simpson's diversity index across productive rearrangements. As stored in TCRdb, this immuneACCESS dataset retains in-frame rearrangements with V and J assigned. A fraction of the clones does not appear; measured against another copy, unresolved V genes explain less than half of the discrepancy, and the remainder lacks a known reason. For V, J and clone size, that table is used; D and trimming come from the DNA. In all, the sample holds 50,000 to 80,000 clones, and about 88% of those were seen once. In total, the top ten clones hold 43% of the sample.

Remarks on this clone: It lacks a known antigen. There are no base qualities to consult, and no much larger clone falls within one base.

Germline trimming amounts to 5 bases on V and 5 bases on J, with 5 as the count of junction bases outside the gene matches. Its CDR3 holds 15 amino acids, cysteine through phenylalanine. The sequence is cut down to CDR3 DNA, 45 bases in frame from base 1. CDR1 is given as MNHEY and CDR2 as SMNVEV, both from the germline V gene (reference sequence). One collaborating source in Seattle enrolled patients while the patients were actively infected and followed the patients over time throughout the course of disease. Collaborating institutions collected whole blood in K2EDTA tubes following their own protocols. For TCRbeta analysis, collaborators shipped samples as frozen whole blood, isolated PBMCs, or DNA extracted from either of those sample types.

The rearranged chain carries TRBV27 and TRBJ2-1, and 11 junctional nucleotides match TRBD2. Source material: peripheral blood. The receptor was isolated from a woman aged 60-75 years with COVID-19, enrolled during active disease. The sequenced DNA: TGTGCCAGCAGTCCCTCTAGCGGGGGGCACAATGAGCAGTTCTTC. This yields the protein CASSPSSGGHNEQFF.